This T cell receptor (beta chain) appears in the sequencing data of a study of blood T cell repertoires in COVID-19. Overall study: Some COVID-19 samples were acute and others convalescent; all came from the United States, Italy and Spain.

Data came from immunoSEQ multiplex PCR; TCRdb stores just in-frame clones and leaves some out. The repertoire has around 100,000 clones, 92% of them found once; the top ten carry around 1.9%. The germline CDR1 and CDR2 sequences are MNHEY and SMNVEV (reference sequence). V gave up 6 bases and J gave up 0 bases; unmatched junction bases: 8. This CDR3 region has 16 residues. This clone was detected once. It was during active infection that Seattle patients were enrolled and then longitudinally followed. V is TRBV27 and J is TRBJ1-5, with 7 bases fitting TRBD1. The sequence was collected from a woman in her forties or fifties with COVID-19, enrolled during active disease. Sequenced: peripheral blood. The CDR3 DNA sequence: TGTGCCAGCAGAAAACAGGGGCGCTATAGCAATCAGCCCCAGCATTTT. As protein: CASRKQGRYSNQPQHF.